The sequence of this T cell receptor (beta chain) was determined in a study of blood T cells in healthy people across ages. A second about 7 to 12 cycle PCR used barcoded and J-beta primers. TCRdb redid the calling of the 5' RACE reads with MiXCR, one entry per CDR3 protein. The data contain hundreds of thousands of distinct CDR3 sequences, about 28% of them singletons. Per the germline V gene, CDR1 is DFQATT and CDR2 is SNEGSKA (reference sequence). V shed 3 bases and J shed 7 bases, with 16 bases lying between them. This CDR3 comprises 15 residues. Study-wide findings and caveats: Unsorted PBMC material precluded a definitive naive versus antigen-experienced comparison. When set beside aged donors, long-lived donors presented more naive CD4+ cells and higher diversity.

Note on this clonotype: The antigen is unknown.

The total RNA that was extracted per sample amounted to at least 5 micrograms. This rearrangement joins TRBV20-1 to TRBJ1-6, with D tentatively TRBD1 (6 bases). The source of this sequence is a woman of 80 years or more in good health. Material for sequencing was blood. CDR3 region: CSARENRAINSPLHF. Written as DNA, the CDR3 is TGCAGTGCTAGGGAAAACAGGGCGATCAATTCACCCCTCCACTTT.